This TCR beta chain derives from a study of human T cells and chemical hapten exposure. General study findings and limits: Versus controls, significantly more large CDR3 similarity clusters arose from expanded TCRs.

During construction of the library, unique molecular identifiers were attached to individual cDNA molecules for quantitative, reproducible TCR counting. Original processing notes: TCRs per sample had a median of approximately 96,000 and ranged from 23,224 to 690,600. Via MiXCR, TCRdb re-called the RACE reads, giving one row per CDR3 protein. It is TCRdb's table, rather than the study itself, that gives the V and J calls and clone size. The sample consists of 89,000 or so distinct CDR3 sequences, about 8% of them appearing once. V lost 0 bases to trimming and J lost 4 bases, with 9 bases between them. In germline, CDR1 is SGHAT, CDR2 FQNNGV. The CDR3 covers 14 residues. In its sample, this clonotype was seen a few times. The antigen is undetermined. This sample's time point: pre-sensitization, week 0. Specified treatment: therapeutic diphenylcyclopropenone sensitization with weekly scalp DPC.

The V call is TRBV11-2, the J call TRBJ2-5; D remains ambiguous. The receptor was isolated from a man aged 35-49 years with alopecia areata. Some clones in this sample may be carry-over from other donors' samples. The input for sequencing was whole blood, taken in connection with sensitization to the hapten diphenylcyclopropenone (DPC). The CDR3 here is CASSLERTGETQYF. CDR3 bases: TGTGCCAGCAGCTTAGAACGTACTGGAGAGACCCAGTACTTC.